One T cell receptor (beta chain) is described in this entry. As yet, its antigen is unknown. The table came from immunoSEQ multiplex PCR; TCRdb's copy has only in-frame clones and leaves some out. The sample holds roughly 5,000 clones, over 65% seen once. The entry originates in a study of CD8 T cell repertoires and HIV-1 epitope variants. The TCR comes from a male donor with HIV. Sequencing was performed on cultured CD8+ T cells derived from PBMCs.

The CDR3: CASRGPSGANVLTF. In nucleotides, the CDR3 is TGTGCCAGCAGGGGACCCTCTGGGGCCAACGTCCTGACTTTC. This chain joins TRBV28 and TRBJ2-6; the D call may be TRBD1 or TRBD2 (5 bases each). V lost 6 bases to trimming and J lost 0 bases, with 6 bases between them. Germline values: CDR1 MDHEN, CDR2 SYDVKM. The CDR3 runs 14 residues. Drawing the rest from reference TRBV28 and TRBJ2-6, the complete variable domain is DVKVTQSSRYLVKRTGEKVFLECVQDMDHENMFWYRQDPGLGLRLIYFSYDVKMKEKGDIPEGYSVSREKKERFSLILESASTNQTSMYLCASRGPSGANVLTFGAGSRLTVL.